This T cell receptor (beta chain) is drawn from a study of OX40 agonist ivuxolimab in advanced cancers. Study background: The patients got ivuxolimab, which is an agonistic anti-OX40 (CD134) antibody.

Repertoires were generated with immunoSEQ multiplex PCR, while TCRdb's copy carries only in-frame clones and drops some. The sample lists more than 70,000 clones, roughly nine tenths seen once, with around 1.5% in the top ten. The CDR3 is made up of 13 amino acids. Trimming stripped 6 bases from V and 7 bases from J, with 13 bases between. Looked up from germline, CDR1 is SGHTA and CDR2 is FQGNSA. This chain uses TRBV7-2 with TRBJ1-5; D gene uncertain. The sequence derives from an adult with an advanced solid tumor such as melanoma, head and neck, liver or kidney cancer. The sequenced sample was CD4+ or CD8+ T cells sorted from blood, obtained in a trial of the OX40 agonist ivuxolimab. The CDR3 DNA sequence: TGTGCCAGCAGGGTAGAGTCGGGCCAGCCCCAGCATTTT. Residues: CASRVESGQPQHF. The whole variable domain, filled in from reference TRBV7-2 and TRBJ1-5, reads GAGVSQSPSNKVTEKGKDVELRCDPISGHTALYWYRQSLGQGLEFLIYFQGNSAPDKSGLPSDRFSAERTGGSVSTLTIQRTQQEDSAVYLCASRVESGQPQHFGDGTRLSIL.